The next 3 T cell receptor beta chains were all read from a single sample in a study of control samples from healthy donors and cancer patients. Generated by immunoSEQ multiplex PCR, the TCRdb table keeps only in-frame clones and is missing some. In the table there are about 120,000 clones, roughly 91% of which are singletons. The sequenced material came from PBMCs. The receptor source for this set is a man aged 50 or older with head and neck cancer.

The chain links TRBV28 to TRBJ1-5; possibly TRBD1 for D (6 bases). The V gene lost 5 bases and the J gene lost 6 bases, with 17 bases spanning the gap. The CDR3 spans 15 residues. The germline CDR1 and CDR2 sequences are MDHEN and SYDVKM. CDR3 region: CASSPQTGYGQPQHF. In nucleotides, the CDR3 is TGTGCCAGCAGTCCACAAACAGGGTATGGTCAGCCCCAGCATTTT.

V usage is TRBV27 and J usage is TRBJ1-5, with D perhaps matching TRBD1 (6 bases). The CDR3 is 16 amino acids. The V and J ends lost 5 bases and 3 bases respectively, with 17 bases between them. Germline values: CDR1 MNHEY, CDR2 SMNVEV (reference sequence). CDR3: CASSPLPDSSNQPQHF. CDR3 DNA sequence: TGTGCCAGCAGTCCCCTCCCGGACAGCTCCAATCAGCCCCAGCATTTT.

This chain connects TRBV30 to TRBJ2-7; 9 nucleotides match TRBD1. The CDR3 has 12 amino acids. With V trimmed by 5 bases and J by 3 bases, 2 bases remained unmatched. Germline V gives CDR1 GTSNPN, CDR2 SVGIG (reference sequence). The CDR3 sequence: CAWGDRVYEQYF. In nucleotides, the CDR3 is TGTGCCTGGGGGGACAGGGTCTACGAGCAGTACTTC.